This note documents a single TCR beta chain sequence. CDR1 and CDR2 (germline): MNHEY, SMNVEV (reference sequence). V shed 3 bases, J shed 0 bases, and the junction held 14 bases outside the gene matches. The CDR3 is 19 amino acids. The assay was immunoSEQ multiplex PCR, and TCRdb's table has in-frame clones only and misses some. Of a few hundred thousand clones listed, under 85% are singletons. These data belong to a study of blood T cell repertoires in COVID-19. Sequenced sample: peripheral blood. The origin of this receptor is a woman in her 30s with COVID-19, enrolled during active disease. The chain links TRBV27 to TRBJ2-1, with 7 bases aligning to TRBD1. CDR3 bases: TGTGCCAGCAGTTTCATTATGGCAGGGGGATTGAGCTCCTACAATGAGCAGTTCTTC. Amino acids: CASSFIMAGGLSSYNEQFF.